These 2 T cell receptor beta chains originate from one sample sequenced in a study of early T cells in non-severe SARS-CoV-2 infection. MiXCR, applied by TCRdb to the 5' RACE reads, yields one record per CDR3 protein. The sample shows 50,000 to 80,000 distinct CDR3 sequences, roughly 9% of them seen only once. The input for sequencing was whole blood, taken at baseline. The receptors stem from an adult who was a healthcare worker with PCR-confirmed SARS-CoV-2 infection or an uninfected control (not recorded which).

This clonotype was recorded many times. The chain recombines TRBV12-3 or TRBV12-4 with TRBJ2-1, with D uncertain. This CDR3 is built from 14 residues. The ends were cut back, 6 bases at V and 5 bases at J, with 14 bases in the middle. The CDR3 nucleotides are TGTGCCAGCAGCTTGGTGCTGGTAAACAATGAGCAGTTCTTC. Encoded protein: CASSLVLVNNEQFF.

The rearrangement uses TRBV5-6 and TRBJ2-3; 8 bases line up with TRBD2. V was clipped by 3 bases and J by 1 base; unmatched bases: 16. CDR3 length: 19 residues. Germline lookup yields CDR1 SGHDT and CDR2 YYEEEE. The CDR3 DNA reads TGTGCCAGCAGCTGCTTTCTCAAAAGGGCGGGAGGTTGCACAGATACGCAGTATTTT. The encoded protein is CASSCFLKRAGGCTDTQYF.